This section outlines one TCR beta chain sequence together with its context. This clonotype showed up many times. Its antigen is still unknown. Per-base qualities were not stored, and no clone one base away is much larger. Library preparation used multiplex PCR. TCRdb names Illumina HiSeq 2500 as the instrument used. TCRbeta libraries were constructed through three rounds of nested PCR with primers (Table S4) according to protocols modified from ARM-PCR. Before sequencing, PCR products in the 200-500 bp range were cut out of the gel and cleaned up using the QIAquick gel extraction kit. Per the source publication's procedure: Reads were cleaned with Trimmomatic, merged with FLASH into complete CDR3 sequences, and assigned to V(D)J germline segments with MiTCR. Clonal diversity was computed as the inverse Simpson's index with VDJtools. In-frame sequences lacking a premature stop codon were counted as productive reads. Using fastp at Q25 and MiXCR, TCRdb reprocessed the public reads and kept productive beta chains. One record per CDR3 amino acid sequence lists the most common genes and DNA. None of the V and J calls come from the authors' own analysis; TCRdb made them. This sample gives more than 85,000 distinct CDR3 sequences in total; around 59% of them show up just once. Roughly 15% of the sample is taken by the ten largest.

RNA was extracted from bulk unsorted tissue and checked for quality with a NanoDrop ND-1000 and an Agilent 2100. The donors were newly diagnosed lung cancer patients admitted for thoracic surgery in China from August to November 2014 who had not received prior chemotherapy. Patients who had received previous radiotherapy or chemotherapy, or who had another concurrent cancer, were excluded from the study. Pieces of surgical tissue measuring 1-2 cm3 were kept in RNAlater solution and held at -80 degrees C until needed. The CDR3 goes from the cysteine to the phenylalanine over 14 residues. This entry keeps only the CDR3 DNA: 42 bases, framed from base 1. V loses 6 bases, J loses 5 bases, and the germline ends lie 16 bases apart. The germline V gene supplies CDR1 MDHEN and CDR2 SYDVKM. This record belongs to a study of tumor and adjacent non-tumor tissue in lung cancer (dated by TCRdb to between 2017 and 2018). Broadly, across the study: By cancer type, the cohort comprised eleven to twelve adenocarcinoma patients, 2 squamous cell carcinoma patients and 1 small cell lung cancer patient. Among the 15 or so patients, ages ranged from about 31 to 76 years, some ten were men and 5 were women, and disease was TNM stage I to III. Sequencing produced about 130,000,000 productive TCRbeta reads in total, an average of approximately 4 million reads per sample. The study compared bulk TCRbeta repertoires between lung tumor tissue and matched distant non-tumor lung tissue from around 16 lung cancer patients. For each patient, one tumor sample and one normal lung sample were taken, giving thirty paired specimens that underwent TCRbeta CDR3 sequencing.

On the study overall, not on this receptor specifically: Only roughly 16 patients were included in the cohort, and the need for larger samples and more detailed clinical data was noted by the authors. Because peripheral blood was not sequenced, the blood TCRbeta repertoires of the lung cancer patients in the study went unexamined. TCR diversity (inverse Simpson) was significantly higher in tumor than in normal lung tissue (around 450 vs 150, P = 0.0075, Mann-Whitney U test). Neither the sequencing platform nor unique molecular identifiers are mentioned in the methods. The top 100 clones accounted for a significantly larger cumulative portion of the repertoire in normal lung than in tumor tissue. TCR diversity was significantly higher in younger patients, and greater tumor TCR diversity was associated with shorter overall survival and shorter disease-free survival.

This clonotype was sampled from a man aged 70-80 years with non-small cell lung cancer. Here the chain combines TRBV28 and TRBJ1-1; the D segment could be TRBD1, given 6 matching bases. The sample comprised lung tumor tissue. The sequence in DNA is TGTGCCAGCAGGTATACAGGGAAGGGGACTGAAGCTTTCTTT. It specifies CASRYTGKGTEAFF.